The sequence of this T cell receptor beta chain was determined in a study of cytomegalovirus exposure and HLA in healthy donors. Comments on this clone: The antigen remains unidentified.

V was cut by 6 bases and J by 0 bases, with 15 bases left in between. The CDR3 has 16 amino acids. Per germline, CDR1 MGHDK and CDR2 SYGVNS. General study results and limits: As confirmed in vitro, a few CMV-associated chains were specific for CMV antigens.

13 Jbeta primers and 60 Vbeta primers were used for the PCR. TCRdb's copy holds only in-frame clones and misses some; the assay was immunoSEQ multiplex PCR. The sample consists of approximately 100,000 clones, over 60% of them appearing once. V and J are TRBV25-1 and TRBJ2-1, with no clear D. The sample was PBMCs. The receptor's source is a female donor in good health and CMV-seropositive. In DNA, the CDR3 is TGTGCCAGCAGGGGCTTCGGCTCGAGCTCCTACAATGAGCAGTTCTTC. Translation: CASRGFGSSSYNEQFF.